Listed below are T cell receptor beta chains from one sample, sequenced in a study of cytomegalovirus exposure and HLA in healthy donors. Sequencing used immunoSEQ multiplex PCR; TCRdb keeps in-frame clones, though not all of them. The data hold under 200,000 clones, with around 86% observed a single time. Sample: PBMCs. Receptor source: a human donor in good health. Both conserved end residues are part of each CDR3. A D gene is named only where the DNA matches it firmly. Clone size is shown for a subset of rows, as once, few, many or a class of expanded clone.

TRBJ2-1 - once TRBV4-2 CASSQQTGEQFF TGTGCCAGCAGCCAACAAACGGGTGAGCAGTTCTTC
TRBJ2-1 TRBD2 - TRBV4-1 CASSQYSGGSLGRNEQFF TGCGCCAGCAGCCAATATAGCGGGGGTAGTTTGGGGAGGAATGAGCAGTTCTTC
TRBJ1-2 TRBD1 - TRBV6-5 CASSWTGGNIGYTF TGTGCCAGCAGTTGGACAGGGGGTAACATCGGCTACACCTTC
TRBJ2-5 - - TRBV7-9 CASSPGGAEETQYF TGTGCCAGCAGCCCGGGGGGCGCAGAAGAGACCCAGTACTTC
TRBJ2-3 TRBD2 - TRBV5-1 CASSLNIAGGGDTQYF TGCGCCAGCAGCTTGAATATAGCGGGGGGCGGAGATACGCAGTATTTT
TRBJ2-4 TRBD2 - TRBV7-2 CASSLLAGGPDIQYF TGTGCCAGCAGCTTACTAGCGGGGGGGCCAGACATTCAGTACTTC
TRBJ2-1 - - TRBV5-1 CASSLGRAWQNEQFF TGCGCCAGCAGCTTGGGGAGGGCTTGGCAAAATGAGCAGTTCTTC
TRBJ2-7 TRBD2 - TRBV7-2 CASSRSSGGGDHEQYF TGTGCCAGCAGCCGGTCTAGCGGGGGCGGTGACCACGAGCAGTACTTC
TRBJ2-2 TRBD2 - TRBV5-1 CASSLELSGGPDTGELFF TGCGCCAGCAGCTTGGAGTTGTCGGGGGGGCCCGACACCGGGGAGCTGTTTTTT
TRBJ1-3 - - TRBV6-1 CASSERGSGNTIYF TGTGCCAGCAGTGAGAGGGGGTCTGGAAACACCATATATTTT
TRBJ1-5 - - TRBV7-2 CASSPSVAVYQPQHF TGTGCCAGCAGCCCATCGGTGGCGGTTTATCAGCCCCAGCATTTT
TRBJ2-4 TRBD1 - TRBV4-3 CASSQDGQGNIQYF TGCGCCAGCAGCCAAGACGGACAGGGAAACATTCAGTACTTC
TRBJ1-2 TRBD1 - TRBV5-1 CASSPGQGIDYGYPF TGCGCCAGCAGCCCCGGACAGGGGATTGACTATGGCTACCCCTTC
TRBJ1-1 TRBD1 - TRBV7-2 CASSLRDRGREAFF TGTGCCAGCAGCTTAAGGGACAGGGGCAGGGAAGCTTTCTTT
TRBJ2-1 - - TRBV20-1 CSASQYNEQFF TGCAGTGCTAGCCAGTACAATGAGCAGTTCTTC
TRBJ2-2 TRBD2 - TRBV4-1 CASSDDLAGGNTGELFF TGCGCCAGCAGCGACGACTTAGCGGGGGGTAACACCGGGGAGCTGTTTTTT
TRBJ2-1 TRBD1 - TRBV7-9 CASISKDRAYNEQFF TGTGCCAGCATCTCCAAGGACAGGGCCTACAATGAGCAGTTCTTC
TRBJ1-1 - - TRBV21-1 CASSQTGGQSTEAFF TGTGCCAGCAGCCAAACAGGGGGCCAGAGCACTGAAGCTTTCTTT
TRBJ2-1 - - TRBV25-1 CASSPQGSYNEQFF TGTGCCAGCAGTCCACAGGGTTCATACAATGAGCAGTTCTTC
TRBJ2-5 - - TRBV9 CASSVEGTSARETQYF TGTGCCAGCAGCGTAGAGGGGACTTCCGCCCGAGAGACCCAGTACTTC
TRBJ2-5 TRBD1 - TRBV27 CASSPKRDRVQETQYF TGTGCCAGCAGTCCCAAAAGGGACAGGGTCCAAGAGACCCAGTACTTC
TRBJ2-1 TRBD2 - TRBV28 CASSPSSGGEEQFF TGTGCCAGCAGTCCTTCTAGCGGGGGTGAAGAGCAGTTCTTC
TRBJ2-3 TRBD1 few TRBV15 CATSRALQGADTQYF TGTGCCACCAGCAGAGCGCTACAGGGGGCAGATACGCAGTATTTT
TRBJ1-2 - - TRBV4-1 CASSLEPGDYGYTF TGCGCCAGCAGCCTGGAGCCGGGGGACTATGGCTACACCTTC
TRBJ2-1 TRBD2 - TRBV5-6 CASSLVGAGGPDNEQFF TGTGCCAGCAGCTTGGTTGGTGCGGGGGGGCCGGACAATGAGCAGTTCTTC
TRBJ1-4 - - TRBV6-5 CASSPSGATNEKLFF TGTGCCAGCAGCCCGTCGGGAGCAACTAATGAAAAACTGTTTTTT
TRBJ1-1 - - TRBV6-6 CASSYFSLGAEAFF TGTGCCAGCAGTTACTTCTCCCTAGGGGCTGAAGCTTTCTTT
TRBJ1-3 - - TRBV21-1 CASSPDSLSGNTIYF TGTGCCAGCAGCCCAGACTCGCTCTCTGGAAACACCATATATTTT
TRBJ1-1 - - TRBV19 CASSIRGNTEAFF TGTGCCAGTAGTATTAGGGGGAACACTGAAGCTTTCTTT
TRBJ2-3 TRBD2 few TRBV6-6 CASSYLAGRTDTQYF TGTGCCAGCAGTTACCTAGCGGGGCGCACAGATACGCAGTATTTT
TRBJ2-1 TRBD2 - TRBV9 CASSPSLRGTNEQFF TGTGCCAGCAGCCCCTCCCTGCGGGGGACGAATGAGCAGTTCTTC
TRBJ2-7 - once TRBV6-5 CASSYGDAYRGEQYF TGTGCCAGCAGTTACGGAGACGCCTATCGGGGGGAGCAGTACTTC
TRBJ2-2 TRBD2 - TRBV4-3 CASSQELAGGNTGELFF TGCGCCAGCAGCCAAGAACTAGCGGGGGGGAACACCGGGGAGCTGTTTTTT
TRBJ2-7 TRBD2 - TRBV27 CASSYSSGTISYEQYF TGTGCCAGCAGTTATAGTTCGGGGACTATTTCCTACGAGCAGTACTTC
TRBJ2-3 - - TRBV5-4 CASSRTWSTESTDTQYF TGTGCCAGCAGCCGTACTTGGTCGACAGAGAGCACAGATACGCAGTATTTT
TRBJ1-2 - once TRBV19 CASSIEAVTGLYGYTF TGTGCCAGTAGTATAGAGGCCGTGACAGGTCTATATGGCTACACCTTC
TRBJ2-2 TRBD2 - TRBV7-8 CASSSRAFGGAVDTGELFF TGTGCCAGCAGCTCCCGGGCGTTCGGGGGGGCCGTTGACACCGGGGAGCTGTTTTTT
TRBJ2-3 - - TRBV4-2 CASSQEWGGGADTQYF TGTGCCAGCAGCCAAGAATGGGGGGGCGGGGCAGATACGCAGTATTTT
TRBJ1-2 TRBD1 - TRBV6-5 CASSYGRGRFYGYTF TGTGCCAGCAGTTACGGCAGGGGGCGATTCTATGGCTACACCTTC
TRBJ1-2 TRBD1 - TRBV9 CASRVRTGGSGGYTF TGTGCCAGCAGAGTCCGAACAGGGGGATCAGGGGGCTACACCTTC
TRBJ1-3 - - TRBV13 CASNRAGSGNTIYF TGTGCCAGCAACCGAGCGGGGTCTGGAAACACCATATATTTT
TRBJ2-7 - - TRBV11-2 CASSLDLAGYEQYF TGTGCCAGCAGCTTAGACCTAGCCGGGTACGAGCAGTACTTC
TRBJ2-3 - once TRBV7-9 CASSLFTFSTDTQYF TGTGCCAGCAGCTTATTTACTTTCAGCACAGATACGCAGTATTTT
TRBJ1-4 - - TRBV15 CATSGTGQNEKLFF TGTGCCACCAGCGGCACGGGACAAAATGAAAAACTGTTTTTT
TRBJ2-1 TRBD1 - TRBV9 CASSDNRGRDEQFF TGTGCCAGCAGCGACAACAGGGGGCGCGATGAGCAGTTCTTC
TRBJ2-1 TRBD2 - TRBV7-2 CASSPGAGGYEQFF TGTGCCAGCAGTCCCGGAGCGGGGGGTTATGAGCAGTTCTTC
TRBJ2-1 - - TRBV21-1 CASTPGQGLSEQFF TGTGCCAGCACCCCGGGACAGGGACTTTCTGAGCAGTTCTTC
TRBJ1-2 - - TRBV28 CASSLVGQTYGYTF TGTGCCAGCAGTTTAGTAGGACAGACCTATGGCTACACCTTC
TRBJ2-5 - - TRBV2 CASRYQETQYF TGTGCCAGCAGGTATCAAGAGACCCAGTACTTC
TRBJ1-1 - - TRBV7-3 CASSLGPNAEAFF TGTGCCAGCAGCTTAGGGCCTAATGCTGAAGCTTTCTTT
TRBJ1-1 - - TRBV11-3 CASSLAHGTEAFF TGTGCCAGCAGCTTAGCCCACGGGACTGAAGCTTTCTTT
TRBJ2-1 - - TRBV7-9 CASSSAGSGEQFF TGTGCCAGCAGCTCCGCAGGGTCTGGTGAGCAGTTCTTC
TRBJ2-3 - - TRBV5-1 CASSPGQSTDTQYF TGCGCCAGCAGCCCCGGACAGAGCACAGATACGCAGTATTTT